This T cell receptor (beta chain) comes out of a study of OX40 agonist ivuxolimab in advanced cancers. Study conclusions and caveats: Clonal expansion from baseline to week 6 occurred in both CD4+ and CD8+ T cells.

Concerning this clone itself: The antigen remains undetermined.

Measured with immunoSEQ multiplex PCR; TCRdb has only the in-frame clones, and not every one. The sample holds tens of thousands of clones; 60% to 85% are singletons and the top ten take under 13%. CDR1 and CDR2 (germline): KGHSH, LQKENI. CDR3 size: 15 residues. Trimming pared 0 bases from V and 1 base from J, leaving 8 bases between. The TCR originated in an adult with an advanced solid tumor such as melanoma, head and neck, liver or kidney cancer. This specimen consisted of CD4+ or CD8+ T cells sorted from blood, obtained in a trial of the OX40 agonist ivuxolimab. The V gene is TRBV18, the J gene TRBJ2-3; TRBD1 might be the D (5 bases). The DNA of the CDR3 is TGTGCCAGCTCACCACCCGGCAGGGGCACAGATACGCAGTATTTT. It encodes CASSPPGRGTDTQYF.